Listed below are T cell receptor beta chains from one sample, sequenced in a study of cytomegalovirus exposure and HLA in healthy donors. Sequencing used immunoSEQ multiplex PCR; TCRdb keeps in-frame clones, though not all of them. The sample lists tens of thousands of clones, around three quarters occurring once. The sequenced material came from PBMCs. These receptors came from a woman aged 40-49 years in good health and CMV-seropositive. Each CDR3 is given with its conserved first and last residue. Each record gives: clone size, D gene, J gene, V gene, CDR3 DNA, CDR3 protein. D genes are given only for firm matches. Clone size appears in some rows only: once, few, many, or a class for an expanded clone.

NA,NA,TRBJ1-2,TRBV7-3,TGTGCCAGCAGCTTAGAAGCAGGGAACAACTATGGCTACACCTTC,CASSLEAGNNYGYTF
NA,NA,TRBJ1-5,TRBV28,TGTGCCAGCAGTTTATCCGGTAGTGGTAATCAGCCCCAGCATTTT,CASSLSGSGNQPQHF
NA,TRBD1,TRBJ2-2,TRBV5-1,TGCGCCAGCAGCCCGGGACAGGGTGGCGCCGGGGAGCTGTTTTTT,CASSPGQGGAGELFF
NA,TRBD2,TRBJ2-3,TRBV6-1,TGTGCCAGCAGTGAATTAGCGGGAGGGCATACGCAGTATTTT,CASSELAGGHTQYF
few,NA,TRBJ2-3,TRBV28,TGTGCCAGCAGTTTTGCGTTCGGGTGGTATTTT,CASSFAFGWYF
NA,NA,TRBJ2-1,TRBV9,TGTGCCAGCAGCGTACAGGAGGGGTACAATGAGCAGTTCTTC,CASSVQEGYNEQFF
NA,NA,TRBJ2-2,TRBV21-1,TGTGCCAGCAGCAAAAAGGGCAGGGTCCAAACCGGGGAGCTGTTTTTT,CASSKKGRVQTGELFF
NA,NA,TRBJ2-2,TRBV7-9,TGTGCCACCAGTAGGGGGAGCGGGGAGCTGTTTTTT,CATSRGSGELFF
NA,TRBD2,TRBJ2-7,TRBV28,TGTGCCAGCAGCCAGACTAGCGGCCAGGGTTACGAGCAGTACTTC,CASSQTSGQGYEQYF
NA,TRBD1,TRBJ2-6,TRBV19,TGTGCCAGTAGTATTAAGGGACAGGGGGGCTCTGGGGCCAACGTCCTGACTTTC,CASSIKGQGGSGANVLTF
NA,TRBD2,TRBJ2-1,TRBV6-4,TGTGCCAGCAGTGAATGGAGCGGGAGTAAAAATGAGCAGTTCTTC,CASSEWSGSKNEQFF
once,NA,TRBJ2-2,TRBV2,TGTGCCAGCAGGTCTAGAGGCAGCAACACCGGGGAGCTGTTTTTT,CASRSRGSNTGELFF
NA,NA,TRBJ2-6,TRBV29-1,TGCAGCGTTGAAGAGGGGACAAGCGCCTCTGGGGCCAACGTCCTGACTTTC,CSVEEGTSASGANVLTF
few,TRBD2,TRBJ2-3,TRBV6-5,TGTGCCAGCGGGCGGGAGTATACGCAGTATTTT,CASGREYTQYF
NA,NA,TRBJ1-1,TRBV12-5,TGTGCTAGTGGTCTGGGTGGGGGGATTGAAGCTTTCTTT,CASGLGGGIEAFF
few,TRBD2,TRBJ2-1,TRBV19,TGTGCCAGTAGTATCTCTAGCGGGAGTGTCTACAATGAGCAGTTCTTC,CASSISSGSVYNEQFF
once,NA,TRBJ2-7,TRBV5-1,TGCGCCAGCAGCTTGGCTACAGCCTACGAGCAGTACTTC,CASSLATAYEQYF
NA,TRBD2,TRBJ2-5,TRBV30,TGTGCCTGGAGGCAGCGGGAGGAAGAGACCCAGTACTTC,CAWRQREEETQYF
NA,TRBD2,TRBJ2-1,TRBV18,TGTGCCAGCTCACCGGGACTAGCGGGTACAGATGAGCAGTTCTTC,CASSPGLAGTDEQFF
NA,NA,TRBJ2-3,TRBV5-1,TGCGCCAGCAGCTTTTCAGGGGTTAGCACAGATACGCAGTATTTT,CASSFSGVSTDTQYF
NA,NA,TRBJ2-2,TRBV9,TGTGCCAGCAGCGTATATAGCGGGAACACCGGGGAGCTGTTTTTT,CASSVYSGNTGELFF
NA,NA,TRBJ2-4,TRBV18,TGTGCCAGCTCACCACCGAATCCCCTACTAGACAAAAACATTCAGTACTTC,CASSPPNPLLDKNIQYF
once,TRBD1,TRBJ1-4,TRBV14,TGTGCCAGCAGCCAGCGGGGACAGGGGATTGAAAAACTGTTTTTT,CASSQRGQGIEKLFF
NA,TRBD1,TRBJ2-5,TRBV6-4,TGTGCCAGCAGTGCCACAGGGGGAACTCAAGAGACCCAGTACTTC,CASSATGGTQETQYF
NA,TRBD2,TRBJ2-1,TRBV5-6,TGTGCCAGCAGCTTTTGGGGGGGTCTCAATGAGCAGTTCTTC,CASSFWGGLNEQFF
NA,TRBD1,TRBJ2-7,TRBV19,TGTGCCAGTATGGGACAGGGAAGGGGCGAGCAGTACTTC,CASMGQGRGEQYF
NA,TRBD2,TRBJ2-1,TRBV6-4,TGTGCCAGCAGTGAAATAGCGGGGGCTAATGAGCAGTTCTTC,CASSEIAGANEQFF
NA,NA,TRBJ1-3,TRBV5-1,TGCGCCAGCAGCCCAGGCAACTCTGGAAACACCATATATTTT,CASSPGNSGNTIYF
few,NA,TRBJ2-7,TRBV7-2,TGTGCCAGCAGCCCAGGGGTTCCAAGGCAGTACTTC,CASSPGVPRQYF
NA,TRBD1,TRBJ1-1,TRBV10-3,TGTGCCATCACCCCCGGGACAGGGGTGAACACTGAAGCTTTCTTT,CAITPGTGVNTEAFF
NA,NA,TRBJ2-5,TRBV2,TGTGCCAGCAGGGAGGGGGGGGAGACCCAGTACTTC,CASREGGETQYF
NA,NA,TRBJ2-7,TRBV7-9,TGTTCCAGCAGCCCAATCGATAAACGCGGTCTAGCCGTTTACGAGCAGTACTTC,CSSSPIDKRGLAVYEQYF
NA,NA,TRBJ1-2,TRBV28,TGTGCCATTCCGTCAGAGGACTATGGCTACACCTTC,CAIPSEDYGYTF
NA,NA,TRBJ1-1,TRBV10-3,TGTGCCATCAGTGAGTCGACTCAGGGAATCACTGAAGCTTTCTTT,CAISESTQGITEAFF
NA,NA,TRBJ1-3,TRBV27,TGTGCCAGCAGTACGGGGACTGCTGGAAACACCATATATTTT,CASSTGTAGNTIYF
NA,TRBD1,TRBJ2-7,TRBV4-3,TGCGCCAGCAGCCCTCTCAGGGGGTCGGGCGGGTTTACCTACGAGCAGTACTTC,CASSPLRGSGGFTYEQYF
NA,TRBD1,TRBJ2-1,TRBV6-4,TGTGCCAGCAGTGACTCGGCGGAAGGGACAGATGAGCAGTTCTTC,CASSDSAEGTDEQFF
NA,TRBD1,TRBJ2-7,TRBV10-3,TGTGCCATCTCCGGACAGGGGAGCTCCTACGAGCAGTACTTC,CAISGQGSSYEQYF
NA,TRBD2,TRBJ2-3,TRBV9,TGTGCCAGCAGCGTAGAGGGACTAGCGGGGAACACAGATACGCAGTATTTT,CASSVEGLAGNTDTQYF
NA,TRBD2,TRBJ2-5,TRBV7-3,TGTGCCAGCAGCCCGGGGGGGCGCAGCGAGACCCAGTACTTC,CASSPGGRSETQYF
NA,NA,TRBJ2-7,TRBV6-1,TGTGCCAGCAGTGAACAACGGTTGGCAGGCTACGAGCAGTACTTC,CASSEQRLAGYEQYF
NA,NA,TRBJ2-1,TRBV28,TGTGCCAGCAGTGTGGAGCGCTGGGTGACGGGTGAGCAGTTCTTC,CASSVERWVTGEQFF
NA,TRBD1,TRBJ1-1,TRBV6-1,TGTGCCAGCAGTGAAGTGGGACAGGGAATGGGGAACACTGAAGCTTTCTTT,CASSEVGQGMGNTEAFF
few,TRBD1,TRBJ1-2,TRBV5-4,TGTGCCAGCAGCTCCCACACAAAGGGGGCTTATGGCTACACCTTC,CASSSHTKGAYGYTF
NA,NA,TRBJ2-1,TRBV14,TGTGCCAGCAGCCTAAGGACAGATTCCTACAATGAGCAGTTCTTC,CASSLRTDSYNEQFF